The rows below give T cell receptor beta chains drawn from one sample of a study of cytomegalovirus exposure and HLA in healthy donors. Method: immunoSEQ multiplex PCR; TCRdb's copy keeps in-frame clones and lacks some. The data contain 150,000 to 180,000 clones, 85% of them singletons. What was sequenced was PBMCs. Receptors were obtained from a woman aged 18-30 years in good health and CMV-seronegative. CDR3s include the opening cysteine and the closing phenylalanine or tryptophan. D genes are given only for firm matches. A clone size is listed for some rows: how often the clone was seen (once, few, many), or a class if it is expanded.

TRBJ2-7,TRBD2,NA,TRBV28,17,TGTGCCAGCATTGGTGTTACTTCTAGCGGGAGTACCTACGAGCAGTACTTC,CASIGVTSSGSTYEQYF
TRBJ1-3,NA,once,TRBV6-5,15,TGTGCCAGCAGTTACGGCAGGGGCTCTGGAAACACCATATATTTT,CASSYGRGSGNTIYF
TRBJ2-3,TRBD1,NA,TRBV4-3,15,TGCGCCAGCAGCCAAGATCGGACAGGGGCAGATACGCAGTATTTT,CASSQDRTGADTQYF
TRBJ2-7,NA,few,TRBV2,11,TGTGCCAGCAGTTCCCCAGGGGGGAAGTACTTC,CASSSPGGKYF
TRBJ2-1,NA,few,TRBV4-1,14,TGCGCCAGCAGCCAAGAAACAGGGCACAATGAGCAGTTCTTC,CASSQETGHNEQFF
TRBJ2-2,NA,NA,TRBV27,15,TGTGCCAGCAGACCCGACGGCTGGAGCACCGGGGAGCTGTTTTTT,CASRPDGWSTGELFF
TRBJ2-7,NA,NA,TRBV6-4,15,TGTGCCAGCAGTTTGGACGGGGGACCCTCCTACGAGCAGTACTTC,CASSLDGGPSYEQYF
TRBJ2-7,NA,NA,TRBV27,12,TGTACCAGCAGTGCCACTCCCTACGAGCAGTACTTC,CTSSATPYEQYF
TRBJ1-2,TRBD1,NA,TRBV7-2,13,TGTGCCAGCAGCTTACTTCAGGGGGTCGGCTACACCTTC,CASSLLQGVGYTF
TRBJ2-3,NA,NA,TRBV4-3,14,TGCGCCAGCAGCCAAGATCCCCAGACAGATACGCAGTATTTT,CASSQDPQTDTQYF
TRBJ1-5,NA,NA,TRBV9,15,TGTGCCAGCAGCGTTTCGGGGTATAGCAATCAGCCCCAGCATTTT,CASSVSGYSNQPQHF
TRBJ2-7,TRBD2,NA,TRBV4-3,15,TGCGCCAGCAGCCATGAGCTGGGAGGGTCTTACGAGCAGTACTTC,CASSHELGGSYEQYF
TRBJ2-5,TRBD1,once,TRBV5-8,16,TGTGCCAGCAGCTTTTCCTCAGGGGGCCTCCAGGAGACCCAGTACTTC,CASSFSSGGLQETQYF
TRBJ2-1,NA,NA,TRBV28,11,TGTGCCAGCAGTTCGTACAATGAGCAGTTCTTC,CASSSYNEQFF
TRBJ1-1,TRBD1,NA,TRBV28,15,TGTGCCAGCAGTGGTTGGACAGGGGGAGACACTGAAGCTTTCTTT,CASSGWTGGDTEAFF
TRBJ1-1,NA,once,TRBV4-1,15,TGCGCCAGCAGCCAAGAAGTGAGGCAGCACACTGAAGCTTTCTTT,CASSQEVRQHTEAFF
TRBJ2-5,NA,NA,TRBV28,13,TGTGCCAGCAGGGAGCCGCGTCGGGAGACCCAGTACTTC,CASREPRRETQYF
TRBJ2-7,NA,NA,TRBV27,16,TGTGCCAGCAGCCCTGCGCAGGGCGATACATACTACGAGCAGTACTTC,CASSPAQGDTYYEQYF
TRBJ2-3,NA,NA,TRBV10-3,11,TGTGCCATCCAAAGCACAGATACGCAGTATTTT,CAIQSTDTQYF
TRBJ2-7,NA,NA,TRBV11-1,14,TGTGCCAGCAGCCCTCGGGACACCATTTCCGAGCAGTACTTC,CASSPRDTISEQYF
TRBJ2-7,TRBD1,NA,TRBV6-5,12,TGTGCCACCAAGATACCAGGGGGTAACCCGTACTTC,CATKIPGGNPYF
TRBJ2-3,TRBD2,NA,TRBV11-3,15,TGTGCCAGCAGCTTGGCGGGACTAACCACAGATACGCAGTATTTT,CASSLAGLTTDTQYF
TRBJ2-2,NA,NA,TRBV9,13,TGTGCCAGCAGCGAGCTGAACACCGGGGAGCTGTTTTTT,CASSELNTGELFF
TRBJ1-6,TRBD1,NA,TRBV5-1,15,TGCGCCAGCAGCTTGCGGACAGGGGATAATTCACCCCTCCACTTT,CASSLRTGDNSPLHF
TRBJ1-5,NA,NA,TRBV28,16,TGTGCCAGCAGTTTGCGGAGAGGAGGGAGCAATCAGCCCCAGCATTTT,CASSLRRGGSNQPQHF
TRBJ2-7,NA,NA,TRBV15,13,TGTGCCTCTAGGGGAGCGGGCTCCTACGAGCAGTACTTC,CASRGAGSYEQYF
TRBJ2-7,TRBD1,NA,TRBV11-2,14,TGTGCCAGCAGCTTAGCGGACAGGACCTACGAGCAGTACTTC,CASSLADRTYEQYF
TRBJ2-7,NA,few,TRBV5-6,14,TGTGCCAGTCAGCTAGCCCGAGGCTCCTACGAGCAGTACTTC,CASQLARGSYEQYF
TRBJ2-6,NA,NA,TRBV30,14,TGTGCCTGGAACTATGGGTCTGGGGCCAACGTCCTGACTTTC,CAWNYGSGANVLTF
TRBJ2-1,NA,NA,TRBV5-1,14,TGCGCCAGCAGCGGCGGGACAGAGGACAATGAGCAGTTCTTC,CASSGGTEDNEQFF
TRBJ1-5,TRBD1,NA,TRBV19,15,TGTGCCAGTAGGATGGGACAGGGTGCTAATCAGCCCCAGCATTTT,CASRMGQGANQPQHF
TRBJ1-3,NA,NA,TRBV7-8,14,TGTGCCAGCAGCTCCCGTTCCTCTGGAAACACCATATATTTT,CASSSRSSGNTIYF
TRBJ1-2,NA,NA,TRBV6-5,13,TGTGCCAGCAGAACCCCAGGCTCCCATGGCTACACCTTC,CASRTPGSHGYTF
TRBJ2-3,TRBD2,NA,TRBV4-2,15,TGTGCCAGCAGCCAAGATAGCGGGGGGGCAGATACGCAGTATTTT,CASSQDSGGADTQYF
TRBJ1-5,NA,few,TRBV4-3,14,TGCGCCAGCTCTCTCAGTAATAGCAATCAGCCCCAGCATTTT,CASSLSNSNQPQHF
TRBJ2-7,TRBD1,NA,TRBV5-1,14,TGCGCCAGCGGACAGGGGGCGCCTGGTTACGAGCAGTACTTC,CASGQGAPGYEQYF
TRBJ2-7,NA,few,TRBV11-2,15,TGTGCCAGCAGCTTAGATCCCCTGCGAGTCTACGAGCAGTACTTC,CASSLDPLRVYEQYF
TRBJ1-1,NA,NA,TRBV14,14,TGTGCCAGCAGCCACCACAGACGGAACACTGAAGCTTTCTTT,CASSHHRRNTEAFF
TRBJ2-7,NA,NA,TRBV5-5,12,TGTGCCAGCAGCCTGTCGGGTCGGGAGCAGTACTTC,CASSLSGREQYF
TRBJ2-5,TRBD2,once,TRBV4-2,17,TGTGCCAGCAGCCAAGATCCCTCGGGAGCGGGGATAGAGACCCAGTACTTC,CASSQDPSGAGIETQYF
TRBJ2-7,TRBD2,NA,TRBV9,12,TGTGCCAGCAGCGTAGGGGGGGGCGAGCAGTACTTC,CASSVGGGEQYF
TRBJ2-7,NA,NA,TRBV4-1,16,TGCGCCAGCAGCCAAGGGAGCGGTAGATACTCCTACGAGCAGTACTTC,CASSQGSGRYSYEQYF
TRBJ1-2,TRBD1,NA,TRBV27,14,TGTGCCAGCAGTCCCCCTGGGACAGGGGGTGGCTACACCTTC,CASSPPGTGGGYTF
TRBJ2-1,TRBD2,NA,TRBV29-1,17,TGCAGCGTTGACTGGGTCCCGGGAGGGCCGTCCTACAATGAGCAGTTCTTC,CSVDWVPGGPSYNEQFF
TRBJ2-7,NA,once,TRBV7-2,13,TGTGCCAGCAGCTTAAGGGACAACTACGAGCAGTACTTC,CASSLRDNYEQYF
TRBJ2-7,NA,NA,TRBV28,13,TGTGCCAGCAGTCTACAGGGACCCTACGAGCAGTACTTC,CASSLQGPYEQYF
TRBJ2-5,TRBD2,NA,TRBV2,14,TGTGCCAGCAGTGAGACGGGGGGGCTAGAGACCCAGTACTTC,CASSETGGLETQYF
TRBJ1-6,TRBD1,NA,TRBV5-5,15,TGTGCCAGCAGCACCGAAGGGACAGCAGCCTCTACCCTCCACTTT,CASSTEGTAASTLHF
TRBJ1-3,TRBD1,NA,TRBV30,13,TGTGCCTGGGACAGGGGGCTCGGAAACACCATATATTTT,CAWDRGLGNTIYF
TRBJ1-1,TRBD1,NA,TRBV7-2,15,TGTGCCAGCAGCTTCGGAAGACAGGGAAACGCTGAAGCTTTCTTT,CASSFGRQGNAEAFF